The 15 T cell receptor beta chains below come from one sample, sequenced in a study of T cells in Graves' hyperthyroidism and ophthalmopathy. Amplification of TCR beta CDR3 regions was performed using RNA transcripts as template. During a first-round RT-PCR of the TCR CDR3, the HTBI primer set was used. TCRdb processed the multiplex PCR reads anew with MiXCR; each CDR3 protein has one entry. The top ten clones hold about a sixth of a sample with around 700,000 distinct CDR3 sequences, around 19% of them seen once. Material for sequencing was blood. The receptors shown here come from a woman aged 45-65 years with Graves' hyperthyroidism that later progressed to Graves' ophthalmopathy.

This clonotype has a handful of counts. The chain recombines TRBV10-3 with TRBJ1-4, with D maybe TRBD1 (6 bases). The CDR3 sequence is 16 residues long. Trimming removed 0 bases from V and 4 bases from J, with 12 bases in between. Germline V lookup: CDR1 ENHRY, CDR2 SYGVKD. DNA of the CDR3: TGTGCCATCAGTGAGTCCCCAGCAGGGGTTAATGAAAAACTGTTTTTT. Protein product: CAISESPAGVNEKLFF.

This clonotype was counted at least ten times. The J gene is TRBJ2-1, the V gene TRBV11-2; TRBD2 matches 13 bases. Looked up from germline, CDR1 is SGHAT and CDR2 is FQNNGV. CDR3 length: 17 residues. Trimming took 4 bases from V and 0 from J; bases not matched to a gene: 3. The CDR3 here is CASSSTSGGVSYNEQFF. Here the CDR3 DNA reads TGTGCCAGCAGCTCCACTAGCGGGGGGGTCTCCTACAATGAGCAGTTCTTC. Variable domain in full (rest from reference TRBV11-2 and TRBJ2-1): EAGVAQSPRYKIIEKRQSVAFWCNPISGHATLYWYQQILGQGPKLLIQFQNNGVVDDSQLPKDRFSAERLKGVDSTLKIQPAKLEDSAVYLCASSSTSGGVSYNEQFFGPGTRLTVL.

The rearrangement links TRBV25-1 to TRBJ1-1; D is possibly TRBD1 (6 bases). The V end was cut by 4 bases, the J end by 3 bases, with 18 bases between. The V gene's germline CDR1 is MGHDK and CDR2 SYGVNS. The CDR3 is 16 residues long. CDR3 sequence reads: CASSAFPQGRDTEAFF. Written as DNA, the CDR3 is TGTGCCAGCAGTGCGTTTCCACAGGGTCGGGACACTGAAGCTTTCTTT.

This clonotype was counted at least ten times. The chain joins TRBV7-9 to TRBJ1-5; D unresolved. V was clipped by 6 bases and J by 0 bases, with 12 bases between them. Germline V gene lookup returns CDR1 SEHNR and CDR2 FQNEAQ (reference sequence). The CDR3 runs 15 residues. Written as DNA, the CDR3 is TGTGCCAGCAGTCAGGACGGAAATAGCAATCAGCCCCAGCATTTT. This codes for CASSQDGNSNQPQHF.

This clonotype was recorded many times. The genes are TRBV12-3 or TRBV12-4 and TRBJ1-1; no reliable D call. V was pared by 4 bases and J by 7 bases, with 16 bases between. This CDR3 spans 14 amino acids. Written as DNA, the CDR3 is TGTGCCAGCAGTTCCTCGGCGACGTCAGATGAAGCTTTCTTT. Amino acid sequence: CASSSSATSDEAFF.

This clonotype has ten or more counts. The chain employs TRBV2 and TRBJ2-7; D gene uncertain. V lost 2 bases, J lost 4 bases, and 6 bases lay in between. CDR1 SNHLY and CDR2 FYNNEI come from the germline V gene. This CDR3 contains 12 residues. CDR3 protein: CASSERRYEQYF. The CDR3 nucleotides are TGTGCCAGCAGTGAACGGCGGTACGAGCAGTACTTC.

The gene calls are TRBV11-2 and TRBJ1-1; 9 nucleotides agree with TRBD1. V was clipped by 5 bases and J by 7 bases; unmatched bases: 5. Germline V gene lookup returns CDR1 SGHAT and CDR2 FQNNGV. The length of the CDR3 is 13 residues. CDR3 nucleotides: TGTGCCAGCAGCCCTCGGACAGGGGTTGAAGCTTTCTTT. Its translation is CASSPRTGVEAFF. Drawing the rest from reference TRBV11-2 and TRBJ1-1, the complete variable domain is EAGVAQSPRYKIIEKRQSVAFWCNPISGHATLYWYQQILGQGPKLLIQFQNNGVVDDSQLPKDRFSAERLKGVDSTLKIQPAKLEDSAVYLCASSPRTGVEAFFGQGTRLTVV.

In this sample, this clonotype turned up many times. The chain carries TRBV30 and TRBJ1-1; TRBD1 is a possible D gene (5 bases). The V and J ends lost 0 bases and 6 bases respectively, with 11 bases between them. CDR1 GTSNPN and CDR2 SVGIG come from the germline V gene (reference sequence). The CDR3 is 13 amino acids. CDR3 coding DNA: TGTGCCTGGAGTGTATTGGGGGGGGCTGAAGCTTTCTTT. This codes for CAWSVLGGAEAFF.

Of note for this clonotype: The germline gene is not matched at one end of the junction; a read error may be the cause. This chain uses TRBV9 with TRBJ2-2; D assignment may be TRBD1 or TRBD2 (6 bases each). The CDR3 spans 16 residues. The germline V gene encodes CDR1 SGDLS and CDR2 YYNGEE. CDR3 in DNA: TGTGCCAGCAGCGTGGTCGGGGGCACGAACACCGGGGAGCGGTTTTTT. It specifies CASSVVGGTNTGERFF.

The table lists this clonotype with a few counts. This chain connects TRBV12-3 or TRBV12-4 to TRBJ2-1, with TRBD1 as a possible D gene (6 bases). The CDR3 runs to 16 residues. V shed 0 bases and J shed 7 bases, with 16 bases lying between them. CDR3 sequence (DNA): TGTGCCAGCAGTTTAGCGCAAGGGGGTGCAAATAATGAGCAGTTCTTC. Encoded protein: CASSLAQGGANNEQFF.

In its sample, this clonotype was seen many times. The chain uses TRBV7-8 and TRBJ1-2; D gene ambiguous. Trimming shortened V by 0 bases and J by 4 bases, and 12 bases separated the two germline ends. Germline V gives CDR1 SGHVS, CDR2 FQNEAQ. CDR3 length: 15 residues. The chain's CDR3 is CASSLAIEGSYGYTF. CDR3 coding DNA: TGTGCCAGCAGCTTAGCGATCGAAGGGTCCTATGGCTACACCTTC.

This clonotype was detected a few times. This chain uses TRBV12-3 or TRBV12-4 with TRBJ1-6; 7 bases map to TRBD1. J lost 4 bases, V lost 7 bases, and 13 bases had no gene match. The CDR3 spans 17 residues. CDR3 loop: CASTLGGQKFYNSPLHF. CDR3 DNA sequence: TGTGCCAGCACCCTGGGGGGACAGAAATTTTATAATTCACCCCTCCACTTT.

The gene calls are TRBV5-1 and TRBJ1-2; D is unresolved. The V end was cut by 0 bases, the J end by 1 base, with 10 bases between. Germline V gene data show CDR1 as SGHRS and CDR2 as YFSETQ. This CDR3 contains 15 residues. For the CDR3, the DNA is TGCGCCAGCAGCTTGGGAGGCGCTTTTAACTATGGCTACACCTTC. This codes for CASSLGGAFNYGYTF.

This clonotype has a handful of counts. The rearrangement uses TRBV12-3 or TRBV12-4 and TRBJ1-2; possible D gene TRBD1, 5 bases. Trimming took off 6 bases at V and 6 bases at J, with 20 bases between the two ends. The CDR3 spans 15 residues. CDR3 in DNA: TGTGCCAGCAGACGTCCGGGATCACTAGGGGATGGCTACACCTTC. Protein sequence: CASRRPGSLGDGYTF.

This clonotype was recorded a few times. The chain links TRBV19 to TRBJ2-1, with D tentatively TRBD2 (6 bases). Germline values: CDR1 LNHDA, CDR2 SQIVND (reference sequence). V shed 2 bases and J shed 8 bases, with 13 bases lying between them. The CDR3 sequence is 14 residues long. CDR3 amino acids: CASSIIGGGYEQFF. In DNA, the CDR3 is TGTGCCAGTAGTATAATCGGGGGTGGCTATGAGCAGTTCTTC.